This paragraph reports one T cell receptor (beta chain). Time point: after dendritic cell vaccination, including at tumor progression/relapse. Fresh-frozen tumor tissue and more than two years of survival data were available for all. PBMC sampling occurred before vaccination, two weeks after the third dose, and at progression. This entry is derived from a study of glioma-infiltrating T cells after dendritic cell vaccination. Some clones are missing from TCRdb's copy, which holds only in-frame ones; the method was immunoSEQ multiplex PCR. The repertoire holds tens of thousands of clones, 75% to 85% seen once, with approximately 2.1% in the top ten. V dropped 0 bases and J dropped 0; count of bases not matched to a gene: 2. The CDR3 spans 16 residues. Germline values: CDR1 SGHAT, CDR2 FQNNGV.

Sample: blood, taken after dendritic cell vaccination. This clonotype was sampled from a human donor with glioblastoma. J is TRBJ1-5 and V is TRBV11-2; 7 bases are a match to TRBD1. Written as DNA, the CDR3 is TGTGCCAGCAGCTTAGAGGCAGGGGGTAGCAATCAGCCCCAGCATTTT. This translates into CASSLEAGGSNQPQHF.